This T cell receptor beta chain appears in the sequencing data of a study of control samples from healthy donors and cancer patients. CDR3 length equals 12 residues. V was cut by 2 bases and J by 9 bases, with 10 bases left in between. The germline gives CDR1 MNHEY, CDR2 SMNVEV (reference sequence). Data came from immunoSEQ multiplex PCR; TCRdb stores just in-frame clones and leaves some out. This sample has 150,000 to 200,000 clones, with approximately 96% found just once. This chain connects TRBV27 to TRBJ1-2, with D possibly matching TRBD1 (5 bases). The TCR was taken from a woman under 40 in good health. The sample taken for sequencing was blood. CDR3 DNA: TGTGCCAGCAGTTTAGCCGGGGGGAGCTACACCTTC. Amino acids: CASSLAGGSYTF.